This T cell receptor beta chain stems from a study of T cell repertoires in cytomegalovirus infection. In the study overall: It was recently identified HLA-C-restricted and well-studied HLA-B-restricted CMV epitopes that the study used. It was the public TCR beta signatures that indicated both CMV infection and matching HLA type. Study findings and constraints: Summed public TCR beta family frequency identified CMV carriers bearing the relevant HLA. The ex vivo response was dominated by HLA-C-restricted CMV-specific TCR beta clonotypes.

Germline CDR1 is SGHTA and CDR2 is FQGNSA. The CDR3 sequence is 15 residues long. The V segment lost 5 bases and the J segment 7 bases; nucleotides outside the gene matches: 10. A single record per CDR3 protein comes from TCRdb applying MiXCR to the reads. The sample includes 360,000 or so distinct CDR3 sequences, around a third of them seen just once. To note about this clonotype: Its antigen remains unknown.

V usage is TRBV7-2 and J usage is TRBJ2-7; 11 bases fit TRBD2. The material sequenced was cultured PBMCs, taken from culture after CMV antigen stimulation. The receptor was derived from a human donor in good health (CMV status not recorded). Some clones in this sample may be carry-over from other donors' samples. CDR3 nucleotides: TGTGCCAGCAGCCCGATAGCGGGAGGGCTCGGAGAGCAGTACTTC. Its protein is CASSPIAGGLGEQYF.